This T cell receptor beta chain is drawn from a study of blood T cell repertoires in COVID-19. Study in general: Researchers got acute and convalescent COVID-19 samples from the United States, Italy and Spain. The cDNA or gDNA used as material had been derived from T cells, B-cell-depleted T cells, or PBMCs.

Germline CDR1 SGHRS, CDR2 YFSETQ. The ends lost 1 base at V and 4 bases at J; junction bases unmatched: 3. This CDR3 has 14 amino acids. Participants' own reports of clinical history determined their cohort assignment. This clone was counted a single time. In the authors' methods: Nucleated cell counts were estimated from reference gene primer amplification. Profiling relied on immunoSEQ multiplex PCR, and the TCRdb table lists in-frame clones only, not all of them. D and trimming come from the DNA, and the V and J calls and clone size come from that table. The sample records about 250,000 clones, approximately 84% being singletons.

The receptor's source is a man aged 40-55 years who had recovered from COVID-19. Sequencing was done on a sample of PBMCs or T cells enriched from blood (not recorded which). The chain carries TRBV5-1 and TRBJ2-3; 7 positions agree with TRBD1. This CDR3 is CASSLRQGADTQYF. The DNA of the CDR3 is TGCGCCAGCAGCTTGCGGCAGGGGGCAGATACGCAGTATTTT.